This record looks at one T cell receptor beta chain sequence and its context. This clonotype occurred a few times. No antigen is known for it. No base quality information exists; no much larger clone differs at one position. Per the publication, the treatment or condition label means: roughly 10-day PBMC culture with coronavirus spike peptide pools or control peptides (ViraFEST assay). To expand antigen-specific T cells with peptide pools and then pick out the expanded clonotypes through TCR sequencing, the study relied on the ViraFEST assay. The convalescent patients' positive SARS-CoV-2 PCR tests were from March to December 2020, which was before the Alpha, Beta and Delta variants emerged in the United States. Each well held two million PBMCs cultured with around 10 ug/ml peptide pools in IMDM containing approximately 5% human AB serum and roughly 10 IU/ml IL-2. Half of the culture medium was replaced with fresh IL-2-containing medium on days 3 and 7. CD4+ T cells were isolated after around 9 days of culture through negative selection using the EasySep CD4+ T cell isolation kit. PBMCs were separated from whole blood using Ficoll-Paque Plus gradient centrifugation and then either used fresh or cryopreserved at -140C. Triplicate wells were generally used for each culture condition.

The data were taken from a study of vaccination and CD4 T cells after COVID-19 (dated by TCRdb to the early 2020s). Background for the entire study: Every convalescent patient had a positive nasal swab PCR test for SARS-CoV-2, with mild disease in roughly ten patients and severe disease in one. The convalescent cohort comprised six males and four females, including two Hispanic individuals, seven Caucasians, two Asians and one multiracial person. Two doses of either the Pfizer-BioNTech BNT162b2 vaccine (n=8) or the Moderna mRNA-1273 vaccine (n=2) were administered to participants. Post-COVID blood samples were collected from convalescent patients a median of around 96 days after diagnosis, with a range of roughly 30 to 161 days. Post-vaccine blood samples were taken a median of about 72 days after the second vaccine dose, with a range of roughly 13 to 250 days. Overlapping spike peptide pools from SARS-CoV-2 and from the common cold coronaviruses HCoV-NL63, HCoV-OC43 and HCoV-229E were used as culture stimuli. Control cultures received a CEFX viral epitope pool as the positive control, an HIV-1 Nef peptide pool as the negative control, or no peptide. In roughly 11 COVID-19 convalescent patients and a handful of infection-naive healthy vaccine recipients, the spike-specific CD4+ TCR repertoire before mRNA vaccination was compared with the repertoire after mRNA vaccination.

V and J are truncated by 0 bases and 5 bases respectively, leaving an intervening sequence of 13 bases. The CDR3 runs 14 residues from the cysteine to the phenylalanine. The only DNA kept is the CDR3, 42 bases in frame from the first base. CDR1 and CDR2, per the germline V gene (reference sequence), are DFQATT and SNEGSKA. Overall study outcomes, separate from this receptor: An increase in the median number of SARS-CoV-2-reactive clonotypes from around 20 after infection to 35 to 40 after vaccination was observed, but the change was not found to be significant. The study included relatively few convalescent patients and did not analyze early timepoints after natural infection. Among convalescent patients, a median roughly 84% of the SARS-CoV-2-reactive clones seen after vaccination appeared only after vaccination, which suggests priming specific to the vaccine. Of the vaccine-specific clones in convalescent patients, 304 of 307, or nearly all, reacted only to SARS-CoV-2 spike and did not cross-react with common cold coronaviruses.

To prepare the library, PCR was applied. DNA from cultured CD4+ T cells was subjected to TCR sequencing with the Oncomine TCR Beta short-read assay at the Johns Hopkins FTIC core. The QIAamp micro DNA kit was used to extract genomic DNA from the cultured CD4+ T cells. The Oncomine TCR Beta libraries from cultured CD4+ T cells were pooled using unique dual indexes and then sequenced on an Illumina iSeq 100. In the original analysis: Non-productive sequences were removed, and CDR3s that did not start with C, did not end with F or W, or were shorter than 7 amino acids were discarded. Antigen-specific clonotypes were identified using the MANAFEST web application through comparison of peptide-stimulated wells with reference and other culture wells. An FDR below 0.05, an odds ratio above 5, and a productive frequency above 0.1% in at least two of three replicate wells were required for clones to be considered positive. Clonotypes that were significantly expanded in both SARS-CoV-2 spike wells and at least one common cold coronavirus spike condition were defined as cross-reactive. Levenshtein distances (stringdist) and unrooted phylogenetic trees (ape) in R version 3.6.1 were used to assess CDR3 homology. The public reads were run again by TCRdb, first through fastp at Q25 and then through MiXCR, and only productive beta chains were kept. Here each entry gathers all rows of one CDR3 protein and keeps the most common genes and DNA. These V and J calls derive from TCRdb rather than the authors' analysis. The sample data list about 20,000 distinct CDR3 sequences, and 43% of these were observed just once. 2.5% to 3% of the sample lies in the top ten.

The receptor was derived from a human donor who had recovered from COVID-19. The rearrangement combines TRBV20-1 with TRBJ1-1, with the D gene too uncertain to name. Sample: CD4+ T cells from blood, cultured in vitro, taken after SARS-CoV-2 vaccination. Here is the DNA: TGCAGTGCTAGAGATTCGCCGGGCTGGACTGAAGCTTTCTTT. Its amino acids are CSARDSPGWTEAFF.